These 19 T cell receptor beta chains originate from one sample sequenced in a study of blood T cell repertoires in COVID-19. TCRdb keeps only in-frame clones here, not all; method: immunoSEQ multiplex PCR. The sample gives over 250,000 clones, roughly 91% of which show up once; around 10% is in the top ten. Sequenced input: PBMCs or T cells enriched from blood (not recorded which). The receptors shown here come from a man aged 40-50 years who had recovered from COVID-19.

This clone was observed a few times. This chain connects TRBV28 to TRBJ1-4, with a possible D match to TRBD1 (5 bases). The CDR3 length is 14 residues. CDR1 MDHEN and CDR2 SYDVKM come from the germline V gene. The V end was cut by 7 bases, the J end by 8 bases, with 17 bases between. This chain's CDR3 is CASTHQGFAEKLFF. In DNA, the CDR3 is TGTGCCAGCACCCACCAGGGTTTCGCGGAAAAACTGTTTTTT.

This clone was detected only once. This chain joins TRBV9 and TRBJ2-1, with D perhaps matching TRBD2 (7 bases). The germline V gene encodes CDR1 SGDLS and CDR2 YYNGEE. Trimming removed 3 bases at V and 5 bases at J, with 18 bases between. The CDR3 sequence is 16 residues long. CDR3 residues: CASSERLGGANNEQFF. In DNA form, the CDR3 reads TGTGCCAGCAGCGAGAGGCTTGGGGGGGCTAACAATGAGCAGTTCTTC.

Here the CDR3 DNA reads TGTGCCAGCAGCGAAGGGACAGGGCAGGGCGAGCAGTACTTC. Its protein product is CASSEGTGQGEQYF. The chain recombines TRBV9 with TRBJ2-7; TRBD1 aligns across 9 bases. The ends lost 3 bases at V and 6 bases at J; junction bases unmatched: 7. The CDR3 is 14 residues long. Germline V gene data show CDR1 as SGDLS and CDR2 as YYNGEE.

CDR3 sequence: CASSRIAGNEKLFF. In DNA, the CDR3 is TGTGCCAGCAGCCGCATTGCGGGAAATGAAAAACTGTTTTTT. J is TRBJ1-4 and V is TRBV7-8; D gene unclear. The CDR3 extends over 14 amino acids. V lost 5 bases and J lost 5, with 12 bases in between. Per germline, CDR1 SGHVS and CDR2 FQNEAQ.

The chain recombines TRBV27 with TRBJ1-2; 7 nucleotides match TRBD1. CDR3 length: 13 residues. The ends lost 6 bases at V and 7 bases at J; junction bases unmatched: 8. Looked up from germline, CDR1 is MNHEY and CDR2 is SMNVEV (reference sequence). The DNA of the CDR3 is TGTGCCAGCAGCTCGACAGGGTTGGTTGGCTACACCTTC. The encoded protein is CASSSTGLVGYTF.

CDR3 loop: CASSLIRQAFF. The CDR3 bases are TGTGCCAGCAGCTTGATCAGGCAAGCTTTCTTT. The chain has TRBV5-8 and TRBJ1-1; D gene uncertain. CDR3 length: 11 residues. V was pared by 1 base and J by 9 bases, with 7 bases between. The germline V gene has CDR1 SGHTS and CDR2 YDEGEE.

The V call is TRBV4-3, the J call TRBJ1-2; 8 bases align to TRBD1. There are 15 residues in the CDR3. From germline, CDR1 is LGHNA and CDR2 YSLEER. The V and J ends lost 2 bases and 4 bases, in that order; junction bases with no gene match: 6. The CDR3 is CASSQTEQGVYGYTF. The DNA for the CDR3 is TGCGCCAGCAGCCAAACCGAACAGGGGGTCTATGGCTACACCTTC.

The rearrangement links TRBV19 to TRBJ1-2, with D tentatively TRBD1 (5 bases). CDR1 and CDR2 from the germline V gene are LNHDA and SQIVND (reference sequence). V shed 3 bases and J shed 8 bases, with 25 bases lying between them. The CDR3 consists of 17 residues. The CDR3 loop is CASSMRRNTRGSVGYTF. CDR3 nucleotide sequence: TGTGCCAGTAGTATGAGGCGAAATACGCGGGGGAGTGTGGGCTACACCTTC. The full variable domain, with the rest looked up from reference TRBV19 and TRBJ1-2, is DGGITQSPKYLFRKEGQNVTLSCEQNLNHDAMYWYRQDPGQGLRLIYYSQIVNDFQKGDIAEGYSVSREKKESFPLTVTSAQKNPTAFYLCASSMRRNTRGSVGYTFGSGTRLTVV.

This clone was counted only a few times. The chain couples TRBV6-2 or TRBV6-3 to TRBJ2-7; no clear D. There are 14 residues in the CDR3. Germline CDR1 is MNHEY and CDR2 is SVGEGT. V lost 4 bases, J lost 2 bases, and 12 bases lay in between. The CDR3 loop is CASSWRLKAYEQYF. The CDR3 nucleotides are TGTGCCAGCAGTTGGCGGCTCAAGGCCTACGAGCAGTACTTC.

This rearrangement joins TRBV28 to TRBJ2-3; a possible D gene is TRBD1 (5 bases). With 6 bases removed from V and 0 bases from J, the gap between germline ends came to 19 bases. Germline CDR1 is MDHEN and CDR2 is SYDVKM. The CDR3 has 17 amino acids. The CDR3 bases are TGTGCCAGCAGCTTTGGGCGCAGGGAACTTAGCACAGATACGCAGTATTTT. As protein: CASSFGRRELSTDTQYF.

The V gene is TRBV25-1, the J gene TRBJ1-2; D not resolved. CDR3 size: 13 residues. Trimming removed 1 base at V and 1 base at J, with 4 bases between. Per the germline V gene, CDR1 is MGHDK and CDR2 is SYGVNS. CDR3 DNA sequence: TGTGCCAGCAGTGAATTCCATAACTATGGCTACACCTTC. This gives the protein CASSEFHNYGYTF.

Only a few counts were recorded for this clone. The genes are TRBV27 and TRBJ2-7, with D possibly TRBD2 on 5 matching bases. The CDR3 extends over 13 amino acids. Germline V gene data show CDR1 as MNHEY and CDR2 as SMNVEV (reference sequence). Trimming cost V 3 bases and J 5 bases, with 11 bases left between them. The CDR3 loop is CASSFAGIDEQYF. The CDR3 nucleotides read TGTGCCAGCAGTTTTGCGGGTATTGACGAGCAGTACTTC.

The V and J genes are TRBV28 and TRBJ2-1, with 9 bases matching TRBD1. CDR1 and CDR2 from the germline V gene are MDHEN and SYDVKM. Trimming took 5 bases from V and 6 from J; bases not matched to a gene: 11. CDR3 length: 16 residues. The CDR3 nucleotides read TGTGCCAGCAGTAGAACGGGGACAGGGAGTTTCAATGAGCAGTTCTTC. Translating gives CASSRTGTGSFNEQFF.

The chain carries TRBV28 and TRBJ1-6, with unresolved D. The germline CDR1 and CDR2 sequences are MDHEN and SYDVKM. V lost 5 bases to trimming and J lost 9 bases, with 29 bases between them. The CDR3 spans 19 residues. The CDR3 nucleotides read TGTGCCAGCAGTCCCTTCTCGTCTGGGCCGCCACCTACTAGTTCACCCCTCCACTTT. Translation gives CASSPFSSGPPPTSSPLHF.

The chain joins TRBV19 to TRBJ1-4, with D perhaps TRBD1 (6 bases). The germline V gene encodes CDR1 LNHDA and CDR2 SQIVND (reference sequence). Trimming took off 2 bases at V and 1 base at J, with 17 bases between the two ends. The CDR3 length is 18 residues. The CDR3, as DNA: TGTGCCAGTAGTATAAAGGTTGGCAGGGGAAGAACTAATGAAAAACTGTTTTTT. Protein: CASSIKVGRGRTNEKLFF.

The V gene is TRBV13, the J gene TRBJ2-1; the match to TRBD2 covers 13 bases. Germline CDR1 PRHDT, CDR2 FYEKMQ (reference sequence). Unmatched junction bases numbered 4, after V lost 5 bases and J lost 3 bases. The CDR3 sequence is 16 residues long. CDR3 protein: CASSPWTSGSYNEQFF. The CDR3 nucleotides are TGTGCCAGCAGCCCTTGGACTAGCGGGAGCTACAATGAGCAGTTCTTC.

The chain's CDR3 is CASSYSARSYEQYF. CDR3 sequence (DNA): TGTGCCAGCAGTTACTCGGCCCGTTCCTACGAGCAGTACTTC. The genes are TRBV6-5 and TRBJ2-7; D not resolved. V lost 0 bases to trimming and J lost 1 base, with 7 bases between them. The CDR3 length is 14 residues. Germline V gives CDR1 MNHEY, CDR2 SVGAGI.

This chain links TRBV5-5 with TRBJ2-3; D might be TRBD2 (6 bases). Trimming pared 2 bases from V and 2 bases from J, leaving 15 bases between. CDR1 is SGHKS and CDR2 is YYEKEE in the germline V gene (reference sequence). The CDR3 loop spans 16 amino acids. CDR3 protein: CASSLDLGLYTDTQYF. CDR3 in DNA: TGTGCCAGCAGCTTAGATTTGGGACTTTACACAGATACGCAGTATTTT.

This clone was observed a few times. The J gene is TRBJ1-4, the V gene TRBV13; possibly TRBD1 for D (6 bases). Germline loops: CDR1 PRHDT, CDR2 FYEKMQ (reference sequence). CDR3 length: 14 amino acids. V lost 5 bases and J 2 bases, leaving 9 bases between the germline ends. The CDR3 region is CASSATGTNEKLFF. The CDR3, as DNA: TGTGCCAGCAGCGCAACAGGGACTAATGAAAAACTGTTTTTT.